This record covers a single TCR beta chain. Its binding antigen is unknown. One base away there is no much larger clone; base qualities are not given. Sequences SEHNR (CDR1) and FQNEAQ (CDR2) are obtained from the germline V gene (reference sequence). From cysteine to phenylalanine, the CDR3 is 13 amino acids long. Only the CDR3 portion is preserved as DNA: 39 bases, with reading frame beginning at the first base. Trimming costs V 2 bases and J 7 bases, and their ends lie 9 bases apart. Whole blood was collected in K2EDTA tubes by collaborating institutions according to the institutions' own protocols. For TCRbeta analysis, collaborator samples were shipped as frozen whole blood, as isolated PBMCs, or as DNA extracted from either sample type. TCRbeta CDR3 regions were amplified from genomic DNA by means of the immunoSEQ Assay, a bias-controlled multiplex PCR. In the paper's pipeline: The number of nucleated cells in each sample was estimated by amplification of reference gene primers within the assay. To quantify the absolute abundance of each unique TCRbeta CDR3 rearrangement, sequence reads were collapsed and filtered. For each sample, productive Simpson clonality was calculated by taking the square root of Simpson's diversity index across productive rearrangements. TCRdb provides this immuneACCESS table in a form limited to in-frame rearrangements. Some clones are lacking; in checked studies, under half of them reflect an unresolved V gene, and why the rest are absent is not known. The DNA gave D and trimming, while V, J and clone size come from that table. This sample has under 300,000 clones in its table, and 75% to 90% of those were observed once. The ten largest clones represent roughly 2.2% of the sample.

The source of the sample is a study of blood T cell repertoires in COVID-19 (dated by TCRdb to 2018 to 2020). Background on the whole study: Samples from collaborators originated in the United States, Italy and Spain and spanned both the acute and convalescent phases of COVID-19. Where available, HLA class I and class II types were obtained from metadata supplied by the sample provider rather than from assay-based typing. A de-identified subject ID, COVID-19 status, age in years and sex were almost always included in the sample metadata. The prospective study material was composed of cDNA or gDNA derived from T cells, B-cell-depleted T cells, or PBMCs. The samples were drawn from two sources: the first 160 participants of the ongoing ImmuneRACE study, and 1,200 or so subjects contributed by 6 global collaborators. Subjects who had been exposed to COVID-19, were actively infected with it, or had recovered from it provided the deeply sampled blood TCRbeta repertoires that made up the dataset. The repertoires were released in a freely available public database meant as a resource for research on the immune response to SARS-CoV-2. The paper's findings and limits, for the study overall: How much clinical and demographic metadata was included differed by source and by participant, and the metadata was provided uncurated.

Specimen: peripheral blood. This TCR was sampled from a man aged 50 or older with acute or convalescent COVID-19. The chain uses TRBV7-9 and TRBJ2-1; a tentative D call is TRBD1 (6 bases match). The DNA sequence reads TGTGCCAGCAGCTTAATAGGGGGTAATGAGCAGTTCTTC. It is translated as CASSLIGGNEQFF.